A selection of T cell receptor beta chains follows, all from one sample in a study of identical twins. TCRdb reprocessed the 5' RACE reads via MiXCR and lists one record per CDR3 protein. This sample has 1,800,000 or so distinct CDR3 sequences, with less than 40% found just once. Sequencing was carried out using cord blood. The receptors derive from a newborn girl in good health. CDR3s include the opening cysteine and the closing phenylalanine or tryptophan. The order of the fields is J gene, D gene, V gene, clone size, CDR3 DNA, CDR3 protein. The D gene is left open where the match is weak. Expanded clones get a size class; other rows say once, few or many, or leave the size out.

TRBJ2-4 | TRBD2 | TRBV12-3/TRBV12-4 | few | TGTGCCAGCAGTTTAGGCCTAGCGGGGGGGTGGGTAGCCAAAAACATTCAGTACTTC | CASSLGLAGGWVAKNIQYF
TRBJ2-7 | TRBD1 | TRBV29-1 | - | TGCAGCGTTGGGGGGACAGGGGTCTCCTACGAGCAGTACTTC | CSVGGTGVSYEQYF
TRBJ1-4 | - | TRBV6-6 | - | TGTGCCAGCAGTTACGTTGGGGGTGAAAAACTGTTTTTT | CASSYVGGEKLFF
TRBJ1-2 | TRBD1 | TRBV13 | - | TGTGCCGGCAGCCGTACAGGGGCCACTAACTATGGCTACACCTTC | CAGSRTGATNYGYTF
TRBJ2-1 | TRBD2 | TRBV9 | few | TGTGCCAGCAGCGTAGCTACGGCGGGACTAGCGGGCCACAATGAGCAGTTCTTC | CASSVATAGLAGHNEQFF
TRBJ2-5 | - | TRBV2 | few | TGTGCCAGCAGTGAGGGGTTAGCCTTCGAGACCCAGTACTTC | CASSEGLAFETQYF
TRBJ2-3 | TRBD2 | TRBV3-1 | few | TGTGCCAGCAGCCATAAAGGACTAGCGGGAGAAACAGATACGCAGTATTTT | CASSHKGLAGETDTQYF
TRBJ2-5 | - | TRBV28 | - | TGTGCCAGCAGTTTAGTTGACAGACGAGAAGAGACCCAGTACTTC | CASSLVDRREETQYF
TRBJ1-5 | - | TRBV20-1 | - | TGCAGTGCCCAGGGAGGGGCCAATCAGCCCCAGCATTTT | CSAQGGANQPQHF
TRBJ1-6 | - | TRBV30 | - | TGTGCCTGGCAGAGCTCCTATAATTCACCCCTCCACTTT | CAWQSSYNSPLHF
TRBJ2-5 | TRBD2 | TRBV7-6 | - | TGTGCCAGCAGCCCCGGACTAGCGGGGGCATTCGAGACCCAGTACTTC | CASSPGLAGAFETQYF
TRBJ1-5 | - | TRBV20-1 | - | TGCAGTGCTAGAGATATATGGGGTATCAATCAGCCCCAGCATTTT | CSARDIWGINQPQHF
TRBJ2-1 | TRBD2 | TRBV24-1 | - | TGTGCCGCCAGTAGCTCCGGGACTAGGGCCTCCTACAATGAGCAGTTCTTC | CAASSSGTRASYNEQFF
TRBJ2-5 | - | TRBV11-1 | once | TGTGCCAGCAGCCCCAGGGAAGGTAAAGAGACCCAGTACTTC | CASSPREGKETQYF
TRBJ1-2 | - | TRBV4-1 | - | TGCGCCAGCAGCCAAATTCAGGATCCTCACGGCTACACCTTC | CASSQIQDPHGYTF
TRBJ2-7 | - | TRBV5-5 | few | TGTGCCAGCAGCTTGGACAGGGTTTCGAGGTATGGCGCCTACGAGCAGTACTTC | CASSLDRVSRYGAYEQYF
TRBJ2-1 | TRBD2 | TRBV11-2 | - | TGTGCCAGCAGCTTAGAGGCGGGGGTCAATGAGCAGTTCTTC | CASSLEAGVNEQFF
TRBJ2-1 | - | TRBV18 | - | TGTGCCAGCTCACCACCGGTGGCAGCCCAAGAGACCCAGTTCTTC | CASSPPVAAQETQFF
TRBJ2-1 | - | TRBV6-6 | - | TGTGCCAGCAGTACAGAGGGTTACAATGAGCAGTTCTTC | CASSTEGYNEQFF
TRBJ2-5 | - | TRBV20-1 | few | TGCAGTGCTAGAGAATACCGACGCCTCCAAGAGACCCAGTACTTC | CSAREYRRLQETQYF
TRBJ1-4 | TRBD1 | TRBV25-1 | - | TGTGCCAGCACCGGTGGACAGGGAGTTGAAAAACTGTTTTTT | CASTGGQGVEKLFF
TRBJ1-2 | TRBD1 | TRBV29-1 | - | TGCAGCGTTGATATCGGGACAGCCTATGGCTACACCTTC | CSVDIGTAYGYTF
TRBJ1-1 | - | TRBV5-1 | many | TGCGCCAGCAGCCAGACACTTAACACTGAAGCTTTCTTT | CASSQTLNTEAFF
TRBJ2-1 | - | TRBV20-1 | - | TGCAGTGCTAGAGATCGCAGGTACAATGAGCAGTTCTTC | CSARDRRYNEQFF
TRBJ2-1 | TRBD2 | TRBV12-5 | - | TGTGCTAGTGGTCCGGGACTAGCGTACAATGAGCAGTTCTTC | CASGPGLAYNEQFF
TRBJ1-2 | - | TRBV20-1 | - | TGCACAGGGGACTATGGCTACACCTTC | CTGDYGYTF
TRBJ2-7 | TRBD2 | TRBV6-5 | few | TGTGCCAGCAGTTACATGGGAGGGAGACCCCACGAGCAGTACTTC | CASSYMGGRPHEQYF
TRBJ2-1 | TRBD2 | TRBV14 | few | TGTGCCAGCAGCCAAAGGGGACTAGCGGGACCACTTTACAATGAGCAGTTCTTC | CASSQRGLAGPLYNEQFF
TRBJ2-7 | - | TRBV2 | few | TGTGCCAGCAGTGACCCTAGTGGGGACCGCTACGAGCAGTACTTC | CASSDPSGDRYEQYF
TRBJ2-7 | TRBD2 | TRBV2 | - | TGTGCCAGCAGTGAAGCGCCGGCGGGACTAGTTTACAATGAGCAGTACTTC | CASSEAPAGLVYNEQYF
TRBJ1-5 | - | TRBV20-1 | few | TGCAGTGCTAGACCTCTAGGGACTCGATATAGCAATCAGCCCCAGCATTTT | CSARPLGTRYSNQPQHF
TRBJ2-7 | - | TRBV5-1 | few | TGCGCCAGCAGAATGGGGGCCTCCTACGAGCAGTACTTC | CASRMGASYEQYF
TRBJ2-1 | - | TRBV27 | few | TGTGCCAGCAGTTTATCCCGGGCGTCCTACAATGAGCAGTTCTTC | CASSLSRASYNEQFF
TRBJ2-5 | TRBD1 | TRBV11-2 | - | TGTGCCAGCAGCTTAAAAGGACAGGGGGGTGAGACCCAGTACTTC | CASSLKGQGGETQYF
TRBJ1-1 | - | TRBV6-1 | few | TGTGCCAGCAGTGAAGTGGCAGCCCGACGGGCTTTCTTT | CASSEVAARRAFF
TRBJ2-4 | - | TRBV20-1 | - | TGCAGTGCTAGACTCGGACAGCTAGCCAAAGACATTCAGTACTTC | CSARLGQLAKDIQYF
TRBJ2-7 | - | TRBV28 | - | TGTGCCAGCCGAATCGACAGGATGCCCTACGAGCAGTACTTC | CASRIDRMPYEQYF